These 6 T cell receptor beta chains share one sample of origin, sequenced in a study of OX40 agonist ivuxolimab in advanced cancers. Assay: immunoSEQ multiplex PCR; the TCRdb copy retains only in-frame clones and omits some. Here the sample spans over 25,000 clones, around 88% being singletons. The sample was CD4+ or CD8+ T cells sorted from blood, taken in a trial of the OX40 agonist ivuxolimab. The receptors originated from an adult with an advanced solid tumor such as melanoma, head and neck, liver or kidney cancer.

The chain employs TRBV5-4 and TRBJ2-1; D not resolved. Germline CDR1 reads SGHNT; CDR2 reads YYREEE (reference sequence). This CDR3 spans 17 amino acids. V dropped 0 bases and J dropped 0 bases, with 13 bases sitting between them. CDR3: CASSLGRSGTSYNEQFF. DNA of the CDR3: TGTGCCAGCAGCTTGGGGAGATCCGGTACCTCCTACAATGAGCAGTTCTTC.

The CDR3 nucleotides read TGTGCCAGCAGCCCTGGTTCCGAAAAACTGTTTTTT. This encodes CASSPGSEKLFF. V usage is TRBV7-8 and J usage is TRBJ1-4; the D is unclear. The CDR3 length is 12 residues. With 5 bases removed from V and 8 bases from J, the gap between germline ends came to 9 bases. Germline assignment: CDR1 SGHVS and CDR2 FQNEAQ.

The chain employs TRBV27 and TRBJ1-3, with a tentative D call TRBD1 (8 bases). Judging by the DNA end, TRBJ2-2 fits better; the J call may be wrong. In germline, CDR1 is MNHEY, CDR2 SMNVEV (reference sequence). The CDR3 is made up of 18 amino acids. This CDR3 reads CASSLARGRGPIAGELFF. The CDR3, as DNA: TGTGCCAGCAGTTTGGCCAGGGGGCGGGGGCCTATTGCCGGGGAGCTGTTTTTT.

This chain joins TRBV13 and TRBJ2-2; tentatively, D is TRBD2 (6 bases). The CDR3 loop spans 13 amino acids. CDR1 and CDR2 from the germline V gene are PRHDT and FYEKMQ (reference sequence). CDR3 nucleotides: TGTGGCGGGGCCACCGCGAACACCGGGGAGCTGTTTTTT. Its translation: CGGATANTGELFF.

This rearrangement joins TRBV7-3 to TRBJ2-5, with a weak D call TRBD1 (6 bases). Germline CDR1 reads SGHTA; CDR2 reads FQGTGA. The V and J ends lost 0 bases and 3 bases respectively, with 14 bases between them. The CDR3 contains 16 residues. As DNA, the CDR3 is TGTGCCAGCAGCTTAACAGCGCCTGCAGGGGAAGAGACCCAGTACTTC. Its protein product is CASSLTAPAGEETQYF. The variable domain in full, with the rest retrieved from reference TRBV7-3 and TRBJ2-5, is GAGVSQTPSNKVTEKGKYVELRCDPISGHTALYWYRQSLGQGPEFLIYFQGTGAADDSGLPNDRFFAVRPEGSVSTLKIQRTERGDSAVYLCASSLTAPAGEETQYFGPGTRLLVL.

The chain carries TRBV14 and TRBJ2-7, with 7 nucleotides matching TRBD1. Germline V lookup: CDR1 SGHDN, CDR2 FVKESK. CDR3 length equals 14 residues. The trim removed 0 bases at V and 5 bases at J, leaving 4 bases unmatched. The CDR3 coding sequence is TGTGCCAGCAGCCAAGATGGACAGGTCCACGAGCAGTACTTC. It specifies CASSQDGQVHEQYF.